The clone carrying this T cell receptor beta chain turned up a few times. This sample was included in a study of T-cell reconstitution after alpha-beta-depleted transplantation in children. Unique molecular identifiers were built into the TCRbeta library. In TCRdb, the PCR reads were re-called with MiXCR into one record per CDR3 protein. The data show almost 400,000 distinct CDR3 sequences, with around 21% seen just once and 3.5% to 4% held by the top ten. This CDR3 has 14 amino acids. Germline CDR1 reads SQVTM; CDR2 reads ANQGSEA. Trimming pared 4 bases from V and 0 bases from J, leaving 10 bases between.

This sample comprised PBMCs from the stem cell graft donor, obtained from the stem cell graft. This rearrangement joins TRBV29-1 to TRBJ2-1, with a possible D match to TRBD1 (5 bases). The clonotype was recovered from a human donor who donated a stem cell graft to a child with acute myeloid leukemia. CDR3 sequence: CSVVGRVSYNEQFF. CDR3 nucleotides: TGCAGCGTTGTTGGCAGGGTCTCCTACAATGAGCAGTTCTTC.